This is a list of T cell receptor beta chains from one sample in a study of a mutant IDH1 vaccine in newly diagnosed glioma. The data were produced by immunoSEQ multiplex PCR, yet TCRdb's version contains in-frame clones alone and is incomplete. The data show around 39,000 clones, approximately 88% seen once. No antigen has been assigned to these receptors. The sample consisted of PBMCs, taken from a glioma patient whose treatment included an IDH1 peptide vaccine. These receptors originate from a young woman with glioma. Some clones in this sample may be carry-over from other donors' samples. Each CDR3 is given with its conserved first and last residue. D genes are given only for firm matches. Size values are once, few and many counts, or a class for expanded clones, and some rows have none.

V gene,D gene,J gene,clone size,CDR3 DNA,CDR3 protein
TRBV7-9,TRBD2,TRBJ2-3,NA,TGTGCCAGCAGGGGACTAGCGGGGCCCTCCTATACGCAGTATTTT,CASRGLAGPSYTQYF
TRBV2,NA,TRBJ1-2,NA,TGTGCCAGCAGTGCGGGTCAGATATCTAACTATGGCTACACCTTC,CASSAGQISNYGYTF
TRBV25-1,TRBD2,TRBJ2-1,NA,TGTGCCAGCAGTGCCCTAGCGGGGGGGCGGTCCAATGAGCAGTTCTTC,CASSALAGGRSNEQFF
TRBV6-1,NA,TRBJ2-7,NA,TGTGCCAGCAGTGAGTATATCTACGAGCAGTACTTC,CASSEYIYEQYF
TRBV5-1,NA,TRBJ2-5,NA,TGCGCCAGCAGACAGCCTACAGGGTACCAAGAGACCCAGTACTTC,CASRQPTGYQETQYF
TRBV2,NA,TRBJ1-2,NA,TGTGCCAGCAACGGGGTTGGCTACACCTTC,CASNGVGYTF
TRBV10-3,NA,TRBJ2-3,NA,TGTGCCATCACCCCGGACTCCACAGATACGCAGTATTTT,CAITPDSTDTQYF
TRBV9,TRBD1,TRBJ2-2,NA,TGTGCCAGCAGCGTATCCGCGGGACAGGGACTCACCGGGGAGCTGTTTTTT,CASSVSAGQGLTGELFF
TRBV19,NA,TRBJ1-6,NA,TGTGCCAGTAGTATTCGAGGGGTTCCCGGTGAGAATTCACCCCTCCACTTT,CASSIRGVPGENSPLHF
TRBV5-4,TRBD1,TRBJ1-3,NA,TGTGCCAGCAGCTTGTCCCGGGACAGCGTCTCTGGAAACACCATATATTTT,CASSLSRDSVSGNTIYF
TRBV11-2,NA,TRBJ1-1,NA,TGTGCCAGCAGCTTAAGCGCTTTCTTT,CASSLSAFF
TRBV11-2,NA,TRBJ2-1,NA,TGTGCCAGCAGCTTAGGAGGGGCTAACTACAATGAGCAGTTCTTC,CASSLGGANYNEQFF
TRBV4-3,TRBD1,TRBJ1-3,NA,TGCGCCAGCAGCCAAGCGCCGGGACAGGGAAGCATCGGAAACACCATATATTTT,CASSQAPGQGSIGNTIYF
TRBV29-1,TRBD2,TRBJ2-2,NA,TGCAGCGTTGGAGCTAGCGGGAGCGGGTATACCGGGGAGCTGTTTTTT,CSVGASGSGYTGELFF
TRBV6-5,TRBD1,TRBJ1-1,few,TGTGCCAGCAGCCCTGGGACAGGGGGTTCGGTAGAGGCTTTCTTT,CASSPGTGGSVEAFF
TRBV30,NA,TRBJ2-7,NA,TGTGCCTGGAGTGTACGGCAGATAGGGGACGAGCAGTACTTC,CAWSVRQIGDEQYF
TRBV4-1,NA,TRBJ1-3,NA,TGCGCCAGCAGCCAAAAGGGGACCGGGGTAACGCGTGGAAACACCATATATTTT,CASSQKGTGVTRGNTIYF